Reported below is one T cell receptor (beta chain). This sample was taken from a study of blood T cell repertoires in COVID-19. About the study: Collection of acute and convalescent COVID-19 samples took place in the United States, Italy and Spain. Sample material is recorded as cDNA or gDNA derived from T cells, B-cell-depleted T cells, or PBMCs.

The J segment lost 0 bases and the V segment lost 9 bases, leaving 6 bases of the junction unmatched. The CDR3 contains 14 residues. Germline V gene data show CDR1 as SNHLY and CDR2 as FYNNEI. Profiling relied on immunoSEQ multiplex PCR, and the TCRdb table lists in-frame clones only, not all of them. The sample includes more than 100,000 clones, 70% to 90% of them seen just once. Source material: peripheral blood. The V gene is TRBV2, the J gene TRBJ2-3; TRBD2 agrees at 7 bases. The clonotype originates from a man aged 45 to 65 in a cohort sampled during active COVID-19. The chain's CDR3 is CASTSDLSTDTQYF. CDR3 in DNA: TGTGCCAGTACTAGCGACCTGAGCACAGATACGCAGTATTTT.